The source of this TCR beta chain is a study of tumor and adjacent non-tumor tissue in lung cancer. The template was RNA from unsorted bulk tissue. Distant lung tissue was collected more than 3 cm away from the tumor edge. Study-level points and caveats: Compared with tumor, normal lung showed significantly lower TCR diversity.

TCRbeta libraries were built with three rounds of nested PCR, modified from ARM-PCR. One entry per CDR3 protein results from TCRdb running MiXCR on the multiplex PCR reads. The repertoire includes approximately 120,000 distinct CDR3 sequences, 62% of them detected once, and roughly 19% sits in the top ten. Per germline, CDR1 SQVTM and CDR2 ANQGSEA. The CDR3 is 13 residues long. Details on this clonotype: Its antigen is not identified. One end of the junction does not line up with germline, which may come from a read error.

The receptor was isolated from a man in his fifties or sixties with non-small cell lung cancer. The sample was distant non-tumor lung tissue. This sequence joins TRBV29-1 and TRBJ2-2, with D tentatively TRBD1 or TRBD2 (5 bases each). The CDR3 DNA is TGCAGCGTACAGGAGGCGAACACCGGTGAGCTGTTTTTT. Residues: CSVQEANTGELFF.